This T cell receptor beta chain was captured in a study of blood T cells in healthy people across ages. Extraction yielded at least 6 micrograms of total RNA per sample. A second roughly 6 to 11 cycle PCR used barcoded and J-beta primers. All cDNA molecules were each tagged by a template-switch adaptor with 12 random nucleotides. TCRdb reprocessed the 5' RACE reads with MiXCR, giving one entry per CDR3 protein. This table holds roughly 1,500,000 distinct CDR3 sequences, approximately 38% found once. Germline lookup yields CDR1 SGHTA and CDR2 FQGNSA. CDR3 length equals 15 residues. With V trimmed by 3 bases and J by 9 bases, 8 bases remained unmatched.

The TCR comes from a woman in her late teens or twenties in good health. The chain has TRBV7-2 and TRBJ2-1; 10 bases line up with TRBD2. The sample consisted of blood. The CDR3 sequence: CASSFSGRARGEQFF. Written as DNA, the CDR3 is TGTGCCAGCAGCTTCAGCGGGAGGGCCCGGGGTGAGCAGTTCTTC.